A selection of T cell receptor beta chains follows, all from one sample in a study of blood T cell repertoires in COVID-19. Only in-frame clones appear in the TCRdb table, and some are missing; sequencing was by immunoSEQ multiplex PCR. Of approximately 300,000 clones in the sample, around four fifths were seen once. The source material was peripheral blood. The receptors were gathered from a woman aged 45-59 years with active or convalescent COVID-19. The CDR3 runs from the conserved cysteine through the conserved F or W. Each record gives: V gene, D gene, clone size, J gene, CDR3 DNA, CDR3 protein. A D gene is named only where the DNA matches it firmly. Size is omitted from some rows. Given values are once, few, many or a class for expanded clones.

TRBV4-1,NA,NA,TRBJ2-3,TGCGCCAGCAGCCAAGAGGGAACTTGGGGGCCAGATACGCAGTATTTT,CASSQEGTWGPDTQYF
TRBV5-1,NA,NA,TRBJ2-7,TGCGCCAGCAGCTTGGTTCAGGGGATCTTTTACGAGCAGTACTTC,CASSLVQGIFYEQYF
TRBV2,TRBD1,NA,TRBJ1-2,TGTGCCAGCAGGCCAATCCCGGGACAGGGCGGGCCGGGTACGCGCTACACCTTC,CASRPIPGQGGPGTRYTF
TRBV19,NA,few,TRBJ2-1,TGTGCCAGTAGTATAGATGGGGCAGACAGTCGGGAGCAGTTCTTC,CASSIDGADSREQFF
TRBV9,TRBD2,NA,TRBJ2-3,TGTGCCAGCAGCGCTACTAGCGCCAGATTCACAGATACGCAGTATTTT,CASSATSARFTDTQYF
TRBV7-2,TRBD1,NA,TRBJ1-2,TGTGCCAGCAGCACCAGACAGGGGGATGGCTACACCTTC,CASSTRQGDGYTF
TRBV5-5,NA,NA,TRBJ2-7,TGTGCCAGCAGCTTGTATTCAGACGAGCAGTACTTC,CASSLYSDEQYF
TRBV7-3,NA,NA,TRBJ2-1,TGTGCCAGCAGCTTATCGCGGGGAGCCTCCTACAATGAGCAGTTCTTC,CASSLSRGASYNEQFF
TRBV24-1,TRBD1,NA,TRBJ2-2,TGTGCCACCTCCGGGACAGGGGGTCCCGGGGAGCTGTTTTTT,CATSGTGGPGELFF
TRBV12-5,NA,few,TRBJ2-1,TGTGCTAGTGGTTTGGGCGGTTACAATGAGCAGTTCTTC,CASGLGGYNEQFF
TRBV3-1/TRBV3-2,TRBD2,NA,TRBJ2-1,TGTGCCAGCAGCCGGGCGGGAGGGATTGAGCAGTTCTTC,CASSRAGGIEQFF
TRBV28,TRBD2,few,TRBJ2-1,TGTGCCAGCAGGGGACTAGCGTATTACAATGAGCAGTTCTTC,CASRGLAYYNEQFF
TRBV3-1/TRBV3-2,TRBD2,many,TRBJ2-2,TGTGCCAGCAGCCGACTAGCGGGAGGAACCGGGGAGCTGTTTTTT,CASSRLAGGTGELFF
TRBV18,TRBD2,NA,TRBJ2-7,TGTGCCAGCTCACCCCGGGAGGGGTCCGAGCAGTACTTC,CASSPREGSEQYF
TRBV7-3,NA,NA,TRBJ2-7,TGTGCCAGCAGCTTAAACGGGGAGGAGCAGTACTTC,CASSLNGEEQYF
TRBV6-1,TRBD1,NA,TRBJ2-7,TGTGCCAGCAGTGGGTCCCGGGACAGGAGGCGCCTCTCCTACGAGCAGTACTTC,CASSGSRDRRRLSYEQYF
TRBV28,NA,NA,TRBJ1-2,TGTGCCAGCAGTTTATTGATCTCGGGGGGCTACACCTTC,CASSLLISGGYTF
TRBV15,TRBD1,NA,TRBJ1-5,TGTGCCACCAGCAGAGATCGGGGACAGGGTGGACAGCCCCAGCATTTT,CATSRDRGQGGQPQHF
TRBV5-1,NA,few,TRBJ2-3,TGCGCCAGCAAAGCAGGCAGGGGAACAGATACGCAGTATTTT,CASKAGRGTDTQYF
TRBV30,TRBD1,NA,TRBJ1-3,TGTGCCTGGAGGGCCTTGACAGGGGGTGGAAACACCATATATTTT,CAWRALTGGGNTIYF
TRBV7-9,TRBD1,once,TRBJ1-5,TGTGCCAGCAGCTTAGGGGGACAGGGGTACCAGCCCCAGCATTTT,CASSLGGQGYQPQHF
TRBV5-1,NA,NA,TRBJ2-1,TGCGCCAGCAGCTTGGGGGACACCTACAATGAGCAGTTCTTC,CASSLGDTYNEQFF
TRBV28,NA,NA,TRBJ1-2,TGTGCCAGCTATAGACGGGGTAGGTCTTTCGATGGCTACACCTTC,CASYRRGRSFDGYTF
TRBV28,NA,NA,TRBJ1-6,TGTGCCAGCAGTTTAACAGGGAGAGGTTCACCCCTCCACTTT,CASSLTGRGSPLHF
TRBV7-9,NA,NA,TRBJ2-2,TGTGCCAGCAGTCCCCCGGAGCGGCCCACCGGGGAGCTGTTTTTT,CASSPPERPTGELFF
TRBV28,NA,NA,TRBJ2-3,TGTGCCAGCAGTTTAGCGGGGGATACGCAGTATTTT,CASSLAGDTQYF
TRBV7-9,TRBD2,NA,TRBJ2-1,TGTGCCAGCAGCGTACTAGCGGGAGCTTACAATGAGCAGTTCTTC,CASSVLAGAYNEQFF
TRBV19,NA,NA,TRBJ2-7,TGTGCCAGTAGTCCGTCCGGGAGCTCCTACGAGCAGTACTTC,CASSPSGSSYEQYF
TRBV5-6,NA,NA,TRBJ1-4,TGTGCCAGCAGCTTGGGTAGGGGGAGTGAAAAACTGTTTTTT,CASSLGRGSEKLFF
TRBV23-1,NA,NA,TRBJ2-7,TGCGCCAGCAGTCAATGCCTGCGTGGGGCTGGTTGCTACGAGCAGTACTTC,CASSQCLRGAGCYEQYF
TRBV29-1,NA,NA,TRBJ1-2,TGCAGCGTTGACAGGGTAGGCAGTACTTCCTATGGCTACACCTTC,CSVDRVGSTSYGYTF
TRBV4-1,NA,NA,TRBJ2-5,TGCGCCAGCAGCCAAGATTGGGGCCCTCCAGGGGTTGATGGGGAGACCCAGTACTTC,CASSQDWGPPGVDGETQYF
TRBV7-2,NA,NA,TRBJ1-2,TGTGCCAGCAGCTTATTGGGGCGGCGCGCGGATGGCTACACCTTC,CASSLLGRRADGYTF
TRBV11-2,NA,once,TRBJ1-1,TGTGCCAGCAGCTGGACAGAGAAGGACACTGAAGCTTTCTTT,CASSWTEKDTEAFF
TRBV12-3/TRBV12-4,NA,NA,TRBJ2-5,TGTGCCAGCAGTTTTGAGGGTCGGGAGACCCAGTACTTC,CASSFEGRETQYF
TRBV19,NA,NA,TRBJ2-2,TGTGCCAGTAGTATTCGGCAGGGCTTGAACACCGGGGAGCTGTTTTTT,CASSIRQGLNTGELFF
TRBV10-3,TRBD1,NA,TRBJ2-5,TGTGCCATCAGTGAAGGAGACAGGGGTCGGCAAGAGACCCAGTACTTC,CAISEGDRGRQETQYF
TRBV28,NA,NA,TRBJ1-4,TGTGCCAGCAGGACAGTACCTAATGAAAAACTGTTTTTT,CASRTVPNEKLFF
TRBV3-1/TRBV3-2,NA,NA,TRBJ1-2,TGTGCCAGCAGCCCGGGGGGGGGAGGCTATGGCTACACCTTC,CASSPGGGGYGYTF
TRBV9,TRBD1,few,TRBJ2-7,TGTGCCAGCAGCGCACAGGGGGCCGCCTACGAGCAGTACTTC,CASSAQGAAYEQYF
TRBV25-1,TRBD1,NA,TRBJ1-6,TGTGCCAGCAGCGGGACAGGGTACAATTCACCCCTCCACTTT,CASSGTGYNSPLHF
TRBV5-4,NA,once,TRBJ2-3,TGTGCCAGCAGCTTGCTGGCAGGGGCGAGCACAGATACGCAGTATTTT,CASSLLAGASTDTQYF
TRBV11-1,NA,NA,TRBJ1-2,TGTGCCAGCAGCCCGAGGGCCAGGGAGGACTACACCTTC,CASSPRAREDYTF
TRBV7-2,NA,NA,TRBJ2-6,TGTGCCAGCAGCTTAATCGCCGTAGGGGTATTATCCGGGGCCAACGTCCTGACTTTC,CASSLIAVGVLSGANVLTF
TRBV2,TRBD2,many,TRBJ2-3,TGTGCCAGCCCCACCGGGACTAGCGCTAGCACAGATACGCAGTATTTT,CASPTGTSASTDTQYF
TRBV5-8,TRBD1,NA,TRBJ2-6,TGTGCCAGCAGCCGCAGGACAGGGTCTGGGGCCAACGTCCTGACTTTC,CASSRRTGSGANVLTF
TRBV2,TRBD1,NA,TRBJ1-5,TGTGCCAGCGGAGGACAGGGACCGAATCAGCCCCAGCATTTT,CASGGQGPNQPQHF
TRBV28,NA,NA,TRBJ2-5,TGTGCCAGCAGTTTAGCGCGGGGAGTGGAGCTGGAGACCCAGTACTTC,CASSLARGVELETQYF
TRBV2,TRBD2,few,TRBJ2-7,TGTGCCAGCAGCGACAGCGGGAGGAGCTCCTACGAGCAGTACTTC,CASSDSGRSSYEQYF
TRBV20-1,NA,NA,TRBJ1-2,TGCAGTGCTAGTTCCCTCTCCGGGACTTTTTATGGCTACACCTTC,CSASSLSGTFYGYTF
TRBV6-5,NA,NA,TRBJ2-1,TGTGCCAGCAGTACGACTATTGGGTCCAATGAGCAGTTCTTC,CASSTTIGSNEQFF
TRBV2,NA,NA,TRBJ2-2,TGTGCCAGCAGCCACCGGGGGACTAACACCGGGGAGCTGTTTTTT,CASSHRGTNTGELFF
TRBV28,TRBD1,NA,TRBJ1-2,TGTGCCAGCAGTCTCACTCGACAGGGGGGAGGCTTACTTGGCTACACCTTC,CASSLTRQGGGLLGYTF
TRBV6-6,NA,NA,TRBJ2-5,TGTGCCAGCAGTTTAGGGGCTAGGGGGGAGACCCAGTACTTC,CASSLGARGETQYF
TRBV24-1,NA,NA,TRBJ1-3,TGTGCCACCAGTGATATTGCCCTACCCTCTGGAAACACCATATATTTT,CATSDIALPSGNTIYF
TRBV3-1/TRBV3-2,NA,NA,TRBJ1-1,TGTGCCAGCAGCCAAGGCGCCAGGCCTGAAGCTTTCTTT,CASSQGARPEAFF
TRBV10-1,NA,NA,TRBJ2-7,TGCGCCAGCAGTGAGTCGGGGGCGGCCTACGAGCAGTACTTC,CASSESGAAYEQYF
TRBV28,TRBD1,NA,TRBJ2-7,TGTGCCAGCAGTCCCCACTCCGGGACAGGGTCCTACGAGCAGTACTTC,CASSPHSGTGSYEQYF
TRBV30,TRBD2,NA,TRBJ2-1,TGTGCCTGGATCTCCGGGACTAGCGGGAGTCGGTCCTACAATGAGCAGTTCTTC,CAWISGTSGSRSYNEQFF
TRBV9,TRBD2,NA,TRBJ2-3,TGTGCCAGCAGCTCCCTACCTGGACTAGCGGGAGTTGGAGATACGCAGTATTTT,CASSSLPGLAGVGDTQYF